This T cell receptor (beta chain) was sequenced for a study of cytomegalovirus exposure and HLA in healthy donors. The study's findings and limits: The study found most TCR sequences rare, yet found some public TCRs in many donors.

The PCR contained 60 Vbeta and 13 Jbeta primers. Original processing notes: A later analysis tallied 80 million to 100 million unique TCR beta chains, around 9.9 million of them shared. The table came from immunoSEQ multiplex PCR; TCRdb's copy has only in-frame clones and leaves some out. D and trimming come from the DNA, and the V and J calls and clone size come from that table. Of around 210,000 clones in the sample, about four fifths were seen once. This clone occurred a few times. Its cognate antigen is unknown. Sample: PBMCs. The receptor was derived from a male donor in good health and CMV-seropositive.

CDR3 residues: CASSQRLAGSNTGELFF. The CDR3 DNA sequence: TGTGCCAGCAGCCAACGACTAGCGGGGTCGAACACCGGGGAGCTGTTTTTT. This chain uses TRBV4-2 with TRBJ2-2; 11 bases map to TRBD2. Germline CDR1 and CDR2: LGHNA and YNFKEQ. There are 17 residues in the CDR3. Germline trimming cut 2 bases from V and 0 bases from J; bases unmatched to any gene: 2.